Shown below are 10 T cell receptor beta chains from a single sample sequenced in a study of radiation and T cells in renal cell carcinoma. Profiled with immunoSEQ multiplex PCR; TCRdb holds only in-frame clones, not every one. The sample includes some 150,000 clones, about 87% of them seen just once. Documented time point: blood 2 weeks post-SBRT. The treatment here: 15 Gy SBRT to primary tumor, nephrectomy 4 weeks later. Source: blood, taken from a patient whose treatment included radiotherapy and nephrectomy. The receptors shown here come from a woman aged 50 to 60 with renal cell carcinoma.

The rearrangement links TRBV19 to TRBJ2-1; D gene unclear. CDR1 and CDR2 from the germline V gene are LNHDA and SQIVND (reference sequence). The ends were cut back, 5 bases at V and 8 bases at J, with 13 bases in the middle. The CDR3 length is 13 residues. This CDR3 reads CASSAGGGDEQFF. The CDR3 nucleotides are TGTGCCAGTAGTGCCGGTGGTGGCGATGAGCAGTTCTTC.

CDR3 loop: CASSQDSDNEQFF. The DNA for the CDR3 is TGTGCCAGCAGCCAAGACAGCGACAATGAGCAGTTCTTC. V usage is TRBV4-2 and J usage is TRBJ2-1, with D unresolved. The CDR3 runs 13 residues. Germline lookup yields CDR1 LGHNA and CDR2 YNFKEQ. V gave up 0 bases and J gave up 5 bases, with 5 bases separating them.

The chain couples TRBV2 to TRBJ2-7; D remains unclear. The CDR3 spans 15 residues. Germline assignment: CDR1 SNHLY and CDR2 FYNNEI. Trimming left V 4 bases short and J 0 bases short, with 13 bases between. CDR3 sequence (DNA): TGTGCCAGCAGTGTGGTACTACGCTACTCCTACGAGCAGTACTTC. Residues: CASSVVLRYSYEQYF.

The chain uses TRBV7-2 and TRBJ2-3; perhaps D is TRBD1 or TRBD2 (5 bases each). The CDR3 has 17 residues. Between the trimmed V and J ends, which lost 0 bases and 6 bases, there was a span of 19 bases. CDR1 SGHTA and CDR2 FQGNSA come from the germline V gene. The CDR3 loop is CASSLALPSRGPDTQYF. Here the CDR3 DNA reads TGTGCCAGCAGCTTAGCGCTGCCTAGCCGGGGACCGGATACGCAGTATTTT.

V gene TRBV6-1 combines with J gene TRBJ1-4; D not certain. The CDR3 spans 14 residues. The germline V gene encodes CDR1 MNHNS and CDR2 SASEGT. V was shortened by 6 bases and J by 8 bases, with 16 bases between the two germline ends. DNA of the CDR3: TGTGCCAGCAGGGGCGCGGACCCCGAGGAAAAACTGTTTTTT. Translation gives CASRGADPEEKLFF.

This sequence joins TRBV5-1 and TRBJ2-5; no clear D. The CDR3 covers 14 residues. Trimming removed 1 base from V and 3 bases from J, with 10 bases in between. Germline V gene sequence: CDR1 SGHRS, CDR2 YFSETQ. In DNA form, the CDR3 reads TGCGCCAGCAGCTTGATACCGGTCAAAGAGACCCAGTACTTC. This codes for CASSLIPVKETQYF. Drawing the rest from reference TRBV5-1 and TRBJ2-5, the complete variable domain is KAGVTQTPRYLIKTRGQQVTLSCSPISGHRSVSWYQQTPGQGLQFLFEYFSETQRNKGNFPGRFSGRQFSNSRSEMNVSTLELGDSALYLCASSLIPVKETQYFGPGTRLLVL.

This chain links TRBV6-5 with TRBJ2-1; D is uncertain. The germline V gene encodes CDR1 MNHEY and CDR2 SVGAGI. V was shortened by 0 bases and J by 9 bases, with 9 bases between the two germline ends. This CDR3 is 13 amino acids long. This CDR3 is CASSYSADGEQFF. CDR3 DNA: TGTGCCAGCAGTTACTCGGCCGACGGTGAGCAGTTCTTC.

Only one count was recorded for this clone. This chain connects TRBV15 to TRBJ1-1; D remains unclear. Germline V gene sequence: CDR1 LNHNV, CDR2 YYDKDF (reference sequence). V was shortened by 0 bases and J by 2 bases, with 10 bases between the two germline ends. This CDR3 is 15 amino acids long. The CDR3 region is CATSRDRGSNTEAFF. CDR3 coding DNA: TGTGCCACCAGCAGAGATCGAGGCTCAAACACTGAAGCTTTCTTT. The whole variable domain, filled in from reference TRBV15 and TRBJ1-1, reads DAMVIQNPRYQVTQFGKPVTLSCSQTLNHNVMYWYQQKSSQAPKLLFHYYDKDFNNEADTPDNFQSRRPNTSFCFLDIRSPGLGDTAMYLCATSRDRGSNTEAFFGQGTRLTVV.

This CDR3 reads CAISPTKGVNTEAFF. CDR3 DNA: TGTGCCATCAGTCCAACCAAGGGGGTGAACACTGAAGCTTTCTTT. The chain joins TRBV10-3 to TRBJ1-1, with TRBD1 as a possible D gene (6 bases). Germline values: CDR1 ENHRY, CDR2 SYGVKD. This CDR3 comprises 15 residues. The germline V and J ends were trimmed by 5 bases and 0 bases, with 13 bases remaining between them.

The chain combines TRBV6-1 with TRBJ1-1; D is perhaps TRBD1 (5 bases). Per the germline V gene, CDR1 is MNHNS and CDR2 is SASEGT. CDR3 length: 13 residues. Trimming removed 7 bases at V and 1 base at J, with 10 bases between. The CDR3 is CASTETANTEAFF. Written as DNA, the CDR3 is TGTGCCAGCACCGAGACAGCGAACACTGAAGCTTTCTTT.